The 19 T cell receptor beta chains given below trace back to one sample, sequenced in a study of blood T cell repertoires in COVID-19. The repertoire was sequenced with immunoSEQ multiplex PCR; TCRdb's copy has only in-frame clones and lacks some. The table includes about 210,000 clones, roughly 90% detected once. The sequenced material came from PBMCs or T cells enriched from blood (not recorded which). The receptors derive from a woman between 25 and 40 years old who had been exposed to COVID-19.

The chain has TRBV2 and TRBJ2-1, with D unresolved. Trimming left V 9 bases short and J 3 bases short, with 9 bases between. The CDR3 consists of 12 residues. The V gene's germline CDR1 is SNHLY and CDR2 FYNNEI. The CDR3 spells CARRLDYNEQFF. The CDR3, as DNA: TGTGCCAGACGCTTAGACTACAATGAGCAGTTCTTC.

V gene TRBV20-1 combines with J gene TRBJ2-1, with TRBD2 as a possible D gene (5 bases). Germline CDR1 reads DFQATT; CDR2 reads SNEGSKA (reference sequence). This CDR3 contains 12 residues. The ends were cut back, 3 bases at V and 12 bases at J, with 15 bases in the middle. CDR3 residues: CSASLAGVGQFF. CDR3 bases: TGCAGTGCTAGTCTAGCCGGGGTTGGGCAGTTCTTC.

The V call is TRBV9, the J call TRBJ1-2; weak D call: TRBD1 (6 bases). The CDR3 has 15 amino acids. V lost 0 bases and J 7 bases, leaving 16 bases between the germline ends. Germline assignment: CDR1 SGDLS and CDR2 YYNGEE. The CDR3 is CASSVAGRGAAGYTF. CDR3 DNA sequence: TGTGCCAGCAGCGTAGCAGGGAGGGGGGCAGCTGGCTACACCTTC.

The chain combines TRBV2 with TRBJ1-1, with 11 bases aligning to TRBD1. This CDR3 region has 13 residues. Per the germline V gene, CDR1 is SNHLY and CDR2 is FYNNEI. V lost 8 bases and J lost 5; bases outside the gene matches: 4. The CDR3 nucleotides are TGTGCCAGCGGACAGGGGGCGGTTACTGAAGCTTTCTTT. Its translation is CASGQGAVTEAFF.

The gene calls are TRBV6-5 and TRBJ2-7, with a tentative D call TRBD1 (5 bases). The CDR3 length is 13 residues. The germline CDR1 and CDR2 sequences are MNHEY and SVGAGI. V was shortened by 8 bases and J by 0 bases, with 11 bases between the two germline ends. CDR3 in amino acids: CASSPGSSYEQYF. CDR3 DNA sequence: TGTGCCAGCTCGCCAGGGTCCTCCTACGAGCAGTACTTC.

V gene TRBV5-8 combines with J gene TRBJ1-1, with D perhaps matching TRBD1 (6 bases). The length of the CDR3 is 14 residues. CDR1 is SGHTS and CDR2 is YDEGEE in the germline V gene. V was pared by 5 bases and J by 2 bases, with 13 bases between. This CDR3 reads CASSSGTINTEAFF. DNA for the CDR3: TGTGCCAGCAGTTCGGGGACAATTAACACTGAAGCTTTCTTT.

The sample holds one count of this clone. CDR3 DNA sequence: TGTGCCTTTGGACAGGGGGGCTTCAATCAGCCCCAGCATTTT. It translates to CAFGQGGFNQPQHF. The V and J genes are TRBV30 and TRBJ1-5; TRBD1 matches at 10 bases. V trimming: 7 bases; J trimming: 3 bases; junction bases outside the gene matches: 6. Germline CDR1 reads GTSNPN; CDR2 reads SVGIG (reference sequence). This CDR3 is built from 14 residues.

This sequence joins TRBV30 and TRBJ1-6, with 7 bases identical to TRBD1. The trim removed 1 base at V and 1 base at J, leaving 1 base unmatched. This CDR3 is built from 15 residues. CDR1 and CDR2 (germline): GTSNPN, SVGIG (reference sequence). CDR3 protein: CAWSAQGSYNSPLHF. The CDR3 DNA is TGTGCCTGGAGTGCACAGGGGTCCTATAATTCACCCCTCCACTTT.

This chain links TRBV7-3 with TRBJ2-2; D call uncertain. The CDR3 is 13 residues long. V lost 0 bases to trimming and J lost 6 bases, with 5 bases between them. The germline gives CDR1 SGHTA, CDR2 FQGTGA. CDR3 amino acids: CASSLTTSGELFF. The CDR3 bases are TGTGCCAGCAGCTTAACAACTTCCGGGGAGCTGTTTTTT.

The V call is TRBV5-1, the J call TRBJ1-6; D is undetermined. Germline V gene data show CDR1 as SGHRS and CDR2 as YFSETQ. The CDR3 is 15 amino acids. Trimming removed 3 bases from V and 5 bases from J, with 12 bases in between. CDR3 sequence: CASSWITDDNSPLHF. As DNA, the CDR3 is TGCGCCAGCAGCTGGATAACAGATGATAATTCACCCCTCCACTTT. The variable domain in full, with the rest retrieved from reference TRBV5-1 and TRBJ1-6, is KAGVTQTPRYLIKTRGQQVTLSCSPISGHRSVSWYQQTPGQGLQFLFEYFSETQRNKGNFPGRFSGRQFSNSRSEMNVSTLELGDSALYLCASSWITDDNSPLHFGNGTRLTVT.

The chain recombines TRBV2 with TRBJ1-1; no clear D gene. CDR1 and CDR2 from the germline V gene are SNHLY and FYNNEI. This CDR3 comprises 10 residues. V lost 8 bases, J lost 1 base, and 2 bases lay in between. CDR3 DNA: TGTGCCAGCCGGAACACTGAAGCTTTCTTT. Amino acids: CASRNTEAFF. The full variable domain, in which reference TRBV2 and TRBJ1-1 provide the parts outside the CDR3, is EPEVTQTPSHQVTQMGQEVILRCVPISNHLYFYWYRQILGQKVEFLVSFYNNEISEKSEIFDDQFSVERPDGSNFTLKIRSTKLEDSAMYFCASRNTEAFFGQGTRLTVV.

The CDR3 here is CAWSGPGTGEKLFF. Here the CDR3 DNA reads TGTGCCTGGAGTGGGCCTGGGACAGGGGAAAAACTGTTTTTT. This chain uses TRBV30 with TRBJ1-4, with TRBD1 matching 9 bases. The germline CDR1 and CDR2 sequences are GTSNPN and SVGIG (reference sequence). Germline trimming cut 1 base from V and 8 bases from J; bases unmatched to any gene: 5. The CDR3 has 14 residues.

The chain employs TRBV2 and TRBJ1-6; D is perhaps TRBD1 (6 bases). The CDR3 covers 16 residues. From germline, CDR1 is SNHLY and CDR2 FYNNEI. The V gene lost 8 bases and the J gene lost 0 bases, with 14 bases spanning the gap. CDR3 in amino acids: CASVSGVSSYNSPLHF. As DNA, the CDR3 is TGTGCCAGCGTTTCAGGGGTCAGCTCCTATAATTCACCCCTCCACTTT.

This chain links TRBV10-3 with TRBJ1-2; maybe TRBD1 (6 bases). The CDR3 totals 14 residues. CDR1 and CDR2 from the germline V gene are ENHRY and SYGVKD. The V and J ends lost 7 bases and 0 bases respectively, with 12 bases between them. The CDR3 is CAINEQGTNYGYTF. DNA of the CDR3: TGTGCCATCAATGAACAGGGTACTAACTATGGCTACACCTTC.

The rearrangement uses TRBV3-1 (or the pseudogene TRBV3-2) and TRBJ1-3; the D is unclear. Germline loops: CDR1 LGHDT, CDR2 YNNKEL (reference sequence). This CDR3 is built from 14 residues. V gave up 4 bases and J gave up 0 bases, with 7 bases separating them. CDR3 sequence (DNA): TGTGCCAGCAGCCCTAAAAGCTCTGGAAACACCATATATTTT. It yields the protein CASSPKSSGNTIYF.

The chain carries TRBV28 and TRBJ2-7, with 7 bases fitting TRBD1. The germline CDR1 and CDR2 sequences are MDHEN and SYDVKM. V trimming: 3 bases; J trimming: 4 bases; junction bases outside the gene matches: 6. The CDR3 covers 14 residues. The CDR3 sequence is CASSLPGQLYEQYF. For the CDR3, the DNA is TGTGCCAGCAGTTTGCCGGGACAGCTGTACGAGCAGTACTTC.

The chain is built from TRBV5-1 and TRBJ1-1; 8 bases line up with TRBD1. Germline CDR1 is SGHRS and CDR2 is YFSETQ. The CDR3 length is 16 residues. V trimming: 0 bases; J trimming: 1 base; junction bases outside the gene matches: 5. Here the CDR3 DNA reads TGCGCCAGCAGCTTGGGCCCACAGGGGGGGAACACTGAAGCTTTCTTT. Its protein is CASSLGPQGGNTEAFF.

The chain is built from TRBV6-5 and TRBJ1-3; D unclear. The V gene's germline CDR1 is MNHEY and CDR2 SVGAGI. Trimming stripped 7 bases from V and 0 bases from J, with 10 bases between. The CDR3 extends over 14 amino acids. DNA for the CDR3: TGTGCCAGCACGTCCGGAGTCTCTGGAAACACCATATATTTT. Amino acids: CASTSGVSGNTIYF.

CDR3 DNA: TGTGCCAGCAGCGTTCAAGCGGGGGGGAGCAATGAGCAGTTCTTC. It codes for CASSVQAGGSNEQFF. V is TRBV9 and J is TRBJ2-1; 10 nucleotides line up with TRBD2. CDR1 is SGDLS and CDR2 is YYNGEE in the germline V gene. V shed 2 bases and J 6 bases; nucleotides not matched to a gene: 5. The CDR3 length is 15 residues.